The sequence of this T cell receptor (beta chain) was determined in a study of technical replicates of blood from several donors. Produced via immunoSEQ multiplex PCR; TCRdb's table is partial and in-frame only. The sample records roughly 81,000 clones, 95% to 98% being singletons. This clone was recorded only once. This CDR3 region has 13 residues. Germline assignment: CDR1 WNHNN and CDR2 SYGVQD (reference sequence). V was trimmed by 8 bases and J by 4 bases, leaving 12 bases between them. This sequence was found in a human donor in good health. The chain joins TRBV10-1 to TRBJ2-1, with D possibly being TRBD2 (5 bases). The sequencing sample was made of T cells isolated from PBMCs. DNA for the CDR3: TGCGCCAGCGGACCGGGATCGTACAATGAGCAGTTCTTC. Translation: CASGPGSYNEQFF.